The next 27 T cell receptor beta chains were all read from a single sample in a study of molecular identifiers for immune sequencing clone quantification. TCRdb ran MiXCR on the PCR reads and lists one entry per CDR3 protein. The sample has around 9,000 distinct CDR3 sequences, 15% to 20% seen once. Sequenced sample: naive CD8+ T cells from blood, with Jurkat cell RNA spiked in. Indicated subset: FACS-sorted CD8+CD4-CCR7+CD45RA+ naive T cells. These receptors were obtained from a human donor in good health. Some libraries in this study had Jurkat cell RNA spiked in.

Comments on this clonotype: Relative to the germline gene, one junction end is altered; a read error may explain this. The gene calls are TRBV13 and TRBJ1-2; TRBD1 might be the D (5 bases). Germline CDR1 and CDR2: PRHDT and FYEKMQ (reference sequence). The CDR3 has 14 residues. Written as DNA, the CDR3 is TGTGCCAGCAGCCTAGGGGCAGGCGATTATGGCTACACCTTC. It translates to CASSLGAGDYGYTF.

In this sample, this clonotype turned up many times. The gene calls are TRBV6-5 and TRBJ1-5; possible D gene TRBD1, 5 bases. Per the germline V gene, CDR1 is MNHEY and CDR2 is SVGAGI. The CDR3 sequence is 12 residues long. Trimming left V 2 bases short and J 10 bases short, with 9 bases between. Here the CDR3 DNA reads TGTGCCAGCAGTTACCCCGGGGGACCCCAGCATTTT. Its translation is CASSYPGGPQHF.

This clonotype ranks as medium-sized (0.01 to 0.1%). The V and J genes are TRBV7-9 and TRBJ2-3, with D possibly TRBD1 on 5 matching bases. CDR1 is SEHNR, CDR2 FQNEAQ, per germline (reference sequence). Trimming cost V 3 bases and J 0 bases, with 10 bases left between them. The CDR3 runs 15 residues. The chain's CDR3 is CASSFTTESTDTQYF. CDR3 in DNA: TGTGCCAGCAGCTTTACGACAGAGAGCACAGATACGCAGTATTTT.

Judged by abundance, this clonotype is medium-sized. The chain carries TRBV5-1 and TRBJ2-2; D not certain. Germline V lookup: CDR1 SGHRS, CDR2 YFSETQ. The CDR3 spans 13 residues. V gave up 0 bases and J gave up 4 bases, with 4 bases separating them. CDR3: CASSLAITGELFF. The CDR3 nucleotides read TGCGCCAGCAGCTTGGCCATCACCGGGGAGCTGTTTTTT.

By share, this clonotype counts as medium-sized. The chain has TRBV5-4 and TRBJ2-7; D ambiguous. Trimming took 0 bases from V and 6 from J, leaving 4 bases between them. Germline V gene sequence: CDR1 SGHNT, CDR2 YYREEE (reference sequence). This CDR3 is 11 amino acids long. The CDR3 DNA reads TGTGCCAGCAGCTTGGGCGGCGAGCAGTACTTC. Translating it yields CASSLGGEQYF.

The rearrangement links TRBV18 to TRBJ1-5; D is undetermined. The CDR3 spans 13 residues. The germline CDR1 and CDR2 sequences are KGHSH and LQKENI. V was trimmed by 1 base and J by 5 bases, leaving 6 bases between them. CDR3: CASSPLGDQPQHF. The CDR3 DNA sequence: TGTGCCAGCTCACCACTGGGTGATCAGCCCCAGCATTTT.

J is TRBJ2-7 and V is TRBV4-1, with 14 bases fitting TRBD2. CDR1 and CDR2 from the germline V gene are MGHRA and YSYEKL. The CDR3 runs to 17 residues. V was clipped by 1 base and J by 7 bases; unmatched bases: 9. CDR3 sequence (DNA): TGCGCCAGCAGCCAAGTGGGACTAGCGGGAGCTTCGGAAGAGCAGTACTTC. It specifies CASSQVGLAGASEEQYF.

By share, this clonotype counts as medium-sized. This rearrangement joins TRBV30 to TRBJ1-5; possible D gene TRBD1, 5 bases. The CDR3 spans 14 residues. Germline-derived CDR1 and CDR2 are GTSNPN and SVGIG (reference sequence). V was trimmed by 2 bases and J by 2 bases, leaving 10 bases between them. The CDR3 DNA reads as TGTGCCTGGAGTTGGCAGGGAGGCAATCAGCCCCAGCATTTT. Translating gives CAWSWQGGNQPQHF. Full variable domain (missing parts from reference TRBV30 and TRBJ1-5): SQTIHQWPATLVQPVGSPLSLECTVEGTSNPNLYWYRQAAGRGLQLLFYSVGIGQISSEVPQNLSASRPQDRQFILSSKKLLLSDSGFYLCAWSWQGGNQPQHFGDGTRLSIL.

By frequency in the sample, this clonotype is medium-sized. This rearrangement joins TRBV3-1 to TRBJ2-3; TRBD2 aligns across 12 bases. The germline CDR1 and CDR2 sequences are LGHDT and YNNKEL (reference sequence). The CDR3 totals 15 residues. The V and J ends lost 3 bases and 4 bases, in that order; junction bases with no gene match: 2. The CDR3 loop reads CASSQTSGGPDTQYF. The CDR3 bases are TGTGCCAGCAGCCAGACTAGCGGGGGCCCAGATACGCAGTATTTT.

This clonotype is labeled medium-sized. For the CDR3, the DNA is TGTGCCAGCAGCTCCCCCGGGCCTCGAGACACCGGGGAGCTGTTTTTT. It encodes CASSSPGPRDTGELFF. The rearrangement links TRBV7-7 to TRBJ2-2; D is uncertain. Germline values: CDR1 SSHAT, CDR2 FNYEAQ (reference sequence). Deletions cut 4 bases from V and 3 bases from J, with 15 bases between. This CDR3 has 16 amino acids.

This clonotype is labeled as medium-sized (0.01 to 0.1%). V gene TRBV25-1 combines with J gene TRBJ2-3, with D perhaps TRBD1 (6 bases). The V gene lost 1 base and the J gene lost 2 bases, with 10 bases spanning the gap. The CDR3 sequence is 15 residues long. Germline CDR1 MGHDK, CDR2 SYGVNS. The CDR3 region is CASSEFQGITDTQYF. CDR3 nucleotide sequence: TGTGCCAGCAGTGAATTCCAGGGGATCACAGATACGCAGTATTTT.

By sample share, this clonotype is medium-sized. In DNA form, the CDR3 reads TGCAGCGTTGAACTGGGCTTTAGGACAGATACGCAGTATTTT. Protein product: CSVELGFRTDTQYF. V is TRBV29-1 and J is TRBJ2-3; D not certain. CDR3 length: 14 amino acids. Trimming stripped 2 bases from V and 3 bases from J, with 12 bases between. Germline loops: CDR1 SQVTM, CDR2 ANQGSEA.

This rearrangement joins TRBV27 to TRBJ2-6; D remains ambiguous. Trimming removed 2 bases at V and 4 bases at J, with 12 bases between. Germline V gene lookup returns CDR1 MNHEY and CDR2 SMNVEV (reference sequence). The CDR3 extends over 16 amino acids. The CDR3: CASSLIVGTGANVLTF. CDR3 DNA sequence: TGTGCCAGCAGTTTAATTGTGGGTACGGGGGCCAACGTCCTGACTTTC.

Ten or more counts support this clonotype. This chain connects TRBV11-1 to TRBJ2-3; TRBD1 might be the D (5 bases). The length of the CDR3 is 15 residues. The V and J ends lost 3 bases and 2 bases respectively, with 12 bases between them. Germline V gives CDR1 SGHAT, CDR2 FQDESV (reference sequence). CDR3 in DNA: TGTGCCAGCAGCTTGGGTGGACATTCCACAGATACGCAGTATTTT. As protein: CASSLGGHSTDTQYF.

This clonotype was counted ten times or more. The rearrangement uses TRBV12-3 or TRBV12-4 and TRBJ1-1; D unresolved. The V end was cut by 7 bases, the J end by 6 bases, with 18 bases between. This CDR3 has 14 residues. The CDR3 reads CASNGSPGWAEAFF. DNA for the CDR3: TGTGCCAGCAACGGTAGTCCCGGCTGGGCTGAAGCTTTCTTT.

This clonotype was detected many times. The chain is built from TRBV25-1 and TRBJ2-7; 11 nucleotides align to TRBD2. The V gene end was trimmed by 4 bases and the J gene end by 4 bases; junction bases not matched to a gene: 6. This CDR3 comprises 15 residues. Germline assignment: CDR1 MGHDK and CDR2 SYGVNS. The CDR3 bases are TGTGCCAGCAGTGCCCGACTAGCGGGACAATACGAGCAGTACTTC. It codes for CASSARLAGQYEQYF.

This clonotype was picked up many times. The rearrangement uses TRBV2 and TRBJ2-5; TRBD2 matches at 7 bases. The junction had 7 bases not matched to a gene; V was cut back by 2 bases and J by 1 base. Germline assignment: CDR1 SNHLY and CDR2 FYNNEI. The CDR3 is 16 residues long. This CDR3 is CASSERRESIQETQYF. In nucleotides, the CDR3 is TGTGCCAGCAGTGAACGGCGGGAGTCTATCCAAGAGACCCAGTACTTC.

Sample share makes this clonotype medium-sized. The gene calls are TRBV30 and TRBJ2-7; D is perhaps TRBD2 (5 bases). Germline CDR1 is GTSNPN and CDR2 is SVGIG (reference sequence). V was shortened by 0 bases and J by 7 bases, with 13 bases between the two germline ends. The CDR3 has 13 residues. The CDR3 DNA is TGTGCCTGGAGTGTTTGGACCGGGGAGGAGCAGTACTTC. The encoded protein is CAWSVWTGEEQYF.

In its sample, this clonotype ranks as medium-sized. This chain uses TRBV6-5 with TRBJ1-1, with a possible D match to TRBD1 (6 bases). Between the trimmed V and J ends, which lost 6 bases and 0 bases, there was a span of 8 bases. Per the germline V gene, CDR1 is MNHEY and CDR2 is SVGAGI. The CDR3 sequence is 13 residues long. The CDR3 DNA reads TGTGCCAGCAGCGGACAGTTGAACACTGAAGCTTTCTTT. Amino acids: CASSGQLNTEAFF.

The DNA for the CDR3 is TGTGCCAGCAGCCCCAGGGACGGGAACACTGAAGTCTTCTTT. It codes for CASSPRDGNTEVFF. The chain employs TRBV13 and TRBJ1-1, with D perhaps matching TRBD1 (5 bases). V dropped 5 bases and J dropped 14 bases, with 24 bases sitting between them. The CDR3 totals 14 residues. Germline V CDR1 and CDR2: PRHDT, FYEKMQ (reference sequence).

This clonotype was observed at least ten times. The CDR3 DNA is TGTGCCAGCAGTTTTTTTTTCCGGGGCGTGGACTATGGCTACACCTTC. Amino acids: CASSFFFRGVDYGYTF. The J gene is TRBJ1-2, the V gene TRBV12-3 or TRBV12-4, with a weak D call TRBD1 (5 bases). The CDR3 has 16 amino acids. Trimming took 3 bases from V and 3 from J, leaving 17 bases between them.

This clonotype is medium-sized within its sample. This rearrangement joins TRBV18 to TRBJ2-7; 9 positions agree with TRBD1. The V gene's germline CDR1 is KGHSH and CDR2 LQKENI. The trim removed 9 bases at V and 6 bases at J, leaving 9 bases unmatched. This CDR3 is 13 amino acids long. CDR3 in DNA: TGTGCCAGTTCTGGGACAGGGCCGCCCGAGCAGTACTTC. Translation: CASSGTGPPEQYF.

The chain joins TRBV4-2 to TRBJ2-7; D is perhaps TRBD2 (5 bases). The CDR3 has 14 residues. Germline lookup yields CDR1 LGHNA and CDR2 YNFKEQ. The V and J ends lost 11 bases and 4 bases respectively, with 21 bases between them. The CDR3 here is CARGQEKTGYEQYF. For the CDR3, the DNA is TGTGCCCGCGGCCAAGAGAAGACGGGGTACGAGCAGTACTTC.

The table lists this clonotype with a few counts. The junction and the germline gene differ at one end; a read error may be behind it. This chain uses TRBV12-3 or TRBV12-4 with TRBJ2-4; D possibly corresponds to TRBD2 (6 bases). This CDR3 is built from 16 residues. CDR3 bases: TGTGCCAGCAGTTGGGACTGGGGGAGTAGTCAAAACACCTTGTACTTT. It yields the protein CASSWDWGSSQNTLYF.

This clonotype occurred many times. This chain uses TRBV7-6 with TRBJ2-1, with D perhaps matching TRBD2 (7 bases). V was trimmed by 1 base and J by 10 bases, leaving 20 bases between them. The CDR3 extends over 16 amino acids. Germline V CDR1 and CDR2: SGHVS, FNYEAQ. CDR3 sequence reads: CASSLGWGGGVGEQFF. The CDR3 region has the DNA TGTGCCAGCAGCTTAGGTTGGGGGGGCGGGGTGGGGGAGCAGTTCTTC.

Of note for this clonotype: As the CDR3 is not closed by the conserved phenylalanine or tryptophan, this likely results from a read error. No DNA is shown, since the ends of the CDR3 on it are uncertain; the CDR3 is the one TCRdb lists. This chain connects TRBV5-1 to TRBJ1-1; TRBD1 is the table's D call and was not checked against the DNA. CDR1 and CDR2 from the germline V gene are SGHRS and YFSETQ. The CDR3 extends over 16 residues, inclusive of both ends. This CDR3 is CASSSFGQTMNTEALL.

In its sample, this clonotype ranks as medium-sized (0.01 to 0.1%). This rearrangement joins TRBV4-3 to TRBJ2-7; D uncertain. The length of the CDR3 is 14 residues. The V end lost 0 bases, the J end lost 1 base, and 7 bases lay between the germline ends. CDR1 is LGHNA, CDR2 YSLEER, per germline. CDR3 bases: TGCGCCAGCAGCCAAGACAGAACGTCCTACGAGCAGTACTTC. Translated: CASSQDRTSYEQYF.